These 9 T cell receptor beta chains came from one sample sequenced in a study of OX40 agonist ivuxolimab in advanced cancers. The library was prepared using the immunoSEQ multiplex PCR assay. In its TCRdb copy, this immuneACCESS table keeps in-frame sequences only and misses some clones. Where compared with another copy, unresolved V genes explain less than half of these, and the others have no known cause. Present in this sample are about 68,000 clones, 75% to 85% of which were seen just once. Around 1.7% of the sample is held by the ten biggest clonotypes. Sequencing used CD4+ or CD8+ T cells sorted from blood, obtained in a trial of the OX40 agonist ivuxolimab. All receptors derive from an adult with an advanced solid tumor such as melanoma, head and neck, liver or kidney cancer.

Only one count was recorded for this clone. The chain combines TRBV28 with TRBJ1-3, with TRBD1 identical over 7 bases. The J segment lost 2 bases and the V segment lost 7 bases, leaving 14 bases of the junction unmatched. Germline V gene lookup returns CDR1 MDHEN and CDR2 SYDVKM. The CDR3 extends over 17 amino acids. The CDR3 is CASTSPTGRDPGNTIYF. Written as DNA, the CDR3 is TGTGCCAGCACCTCCCCGACAGGGAGAGACCCTGGAAACACCATATATTTT. Complete variable domain (other parts from reference TRBV28 and TRBJ1-3): DVKVTQSSRYLVKRTGEKVFLECVQDMDHENMFWYRQDPGLGLRLIYFSYDVKMKEKGDIPEGYSVSREKKERFSLILESASTNQTSMYLCASTSPTGRDPGNTIYFGEGSWLTVV.

CDR3 region: CASSLTSGIYEQYF. Here the CDR3 DNA reads TGTGCCAGCAGTTTAACTAGCGGGATATACGAGCAGTACTTC. The V gene is TRBV28, the J gene TRBJ2-7; 10 bases match TRBD2. J lost 4 bases, V lost 2 bases, and 2 bases had no gene match. The CDR3 runs to 14 residues. CDR1 is MDHEN, CDR2 SYDVKM, per germline. Using reference TRBV28 and TRBJ2-7 for the parts outside the CDR3, the full variable domain is DVKVTQSSRYLVKRTGEKVFLECVQDMDHENMFWYRQDPGLGLRLIYFSYDVKMKEKGDIPEGYSVSREKKERFSLILESASTNQTSMYLCASSLTSGIYEQYFGPGTRLTVT.

The CDR3 sequence: CASSFTRGGRDEQFF. The DNA for the CDR3 is TGTGCCAGTAGTTTCACTAGGGGTGGCAGGGATGAGCAGTTCTTC. The V gene is TRBV19, the J gene TRBJ2-1; possibly TRBD1 or TRBD2 for D (5 bases each). V was shortened by 5 bases and J by 8 bases, with 19 bases between the two germline ends. Germline V CDR1 and CDR2: LNHDA, SQIVND (reference sequence). This CDR3 comprises 15 residues.

The V and J genes are TRBV7-2 and TRBJ2-3, with D unresolved. V was trimmed by 1 base and J by 6 bases, leaving 11 bases between them. The CDR3 length is 14 residues. Germline loops: CDR1 SGHTA, CDR2 FQGNSA. The chain's CDR3 is CASSLGVSLDTQYF. The CDR3 DNA is TGTGCCAGCAGCTTAGGAGTGAGTCTGGATACGCAGTATTTT.

This chain connects TRBV4-3 to TRBJ2-3; a possible D gene is TRBD2 (5 bases). CDR1 LGHNA and CDR2 YSLEER come from the germline V gene. This CDR3 is 16 amino acids long. V dropped 0 bases and J dropped 1 base, with 11 bases sitting between them. As DNA, the CDR3 is TGCGCCAGCAGCCAAGATTTCATCGGGGGCACAGATACGCAGTATTTT. Its protein is CASSQDFIGGTDTQYF.

This chain joins TRBV27 and TRBJ2-3; D perhaps matches TRBD2 (5 bases). Per germline, CDR1 MNHEY and CDR2 SMNVEV (reference sequence). The CDR3 has 16 amino acids. V lost 4 bases to trimming and J lost 2 bases, with 16 bases between them. In DNA, the CDR3 is TGTGCCAGCAGTTGGAATAGAGTGGAGGTCACAGATACGCAGTATTTT. This gives the protein CASSWNRVEVTDTQYF.

The chain is built from TRBV18 and TRBJ2-7, with TRBD1 as a possible D gene (5 bases). Germline V gene sequence: CDR1 KGHSH, CDR2 LQKENI. The CDR3 runs 15 residues. Trimming stripped 5 bases from V and 2 bases from J, with 16 bases between. CDR3 in amino acids: CASSVTLTATYEQYF. Written as DNA, the CDR3 is TGTGCCAGCTCAGTGACATTGACAGCGACCTACGAGCAGTACTTC.

The genes are TRBV5-1 and TRBJ2-2; D possibly corresponds to TRBD1 (6 bases). The CDR3 length is 18 residues. The V end lost 4 bases, the J end lost 6 bases, and 25 bases lay between the germline ends. The germline CDR1 and CDR2 sequences are SGHRS and YFSETQ. The CDR3 spells CASSLWAREQGMAGELFF. DNA of the CDR3: TGCGCCAGCAGCCTCTGGGCTAGAGAGCAGGGGATGGCCGGGGAGCTGTTTTTT.

The J gene is TRBJ1-2, the V gene TRBV6-5; D is undetermined. The CDR3 has 13 amino acids. Trimming left V 10 bases short and J 0 bases short, with 12 bases between. The germline gives CDR1 MNHEY, CDR2 SVGAGI. DNA for the CDR3: TGTGCCACCTCGTACAATGCTAACTATGGCTACACCTTC. This gives the protein CATSYNANYGYTF.